The TCR beta chain described here comes from a study of T cells in Graves' hyperthyroidism and ophthalmopathy. Study-wide points: Blood also held most thyroid clonotypes expanded beyond 0.001.

Germline lookup yields CDR1 KGHSH and CDR2 LQKENI. The CDR3 has 13 amino acids. V was pared by 3 bases and J by 5 bases, with 10 bases between. Of note for this clonotype: Its specificity is unknown.

Using RNA transcripts as the source, TCR beta CDR3 regions were amplified. First-round RT-PCR targeting the TCR CDR3 was performed with the HTBI primer set. TCRdb processed the multiplex PCR reads anew with MiXCR; each CDR3 protein has one entry. The sample gives 350,000 to 400,000 distinct CDR3 sequences, 15% of which show up once; 30% to 35% is in the top ten. Sequencing used blood. This chain links TRBV18 with TRBJ2-5; D is tentatively TRBD1 or TRBD2 (5 bases each). This TCR came from a young woman with Graves' hyperthyroidism. The CDR3 DNA is TGTGCCAGCTCACCGGGGGATATCGAGACCCAGTACTTC. This translates into CASSPGDIETQYF.